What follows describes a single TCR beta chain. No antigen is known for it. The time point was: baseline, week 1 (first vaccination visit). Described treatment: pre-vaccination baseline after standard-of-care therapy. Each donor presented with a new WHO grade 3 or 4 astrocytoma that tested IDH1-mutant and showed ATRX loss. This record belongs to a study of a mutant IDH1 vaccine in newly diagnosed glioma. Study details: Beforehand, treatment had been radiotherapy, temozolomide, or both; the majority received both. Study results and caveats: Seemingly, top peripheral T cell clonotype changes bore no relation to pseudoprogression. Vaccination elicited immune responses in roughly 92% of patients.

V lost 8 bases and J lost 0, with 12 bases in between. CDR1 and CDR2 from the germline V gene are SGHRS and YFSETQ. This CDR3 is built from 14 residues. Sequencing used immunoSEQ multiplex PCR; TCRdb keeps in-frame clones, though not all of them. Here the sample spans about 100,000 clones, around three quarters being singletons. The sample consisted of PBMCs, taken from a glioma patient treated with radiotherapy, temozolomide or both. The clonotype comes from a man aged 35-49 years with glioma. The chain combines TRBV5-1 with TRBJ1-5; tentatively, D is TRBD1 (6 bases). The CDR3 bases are TGCGCCAGTAACAGGGAGGATAGCAATCAGCCCCAGCATTTT. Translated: CASNREDSNQPQHF.